The clone carrying this T cell receptor (beta chain) was observed a single time. The data derive from a study of blood T cell repertoires in COVID-19. Overall study context: Nucleic acid was either cDNA or gDNA, and it came from T cells, B-cell-depleted T cells, or PBMCs.

This CDR3 contains 18 residues. Trimming cost V 4 bases and J 4 bases, with 26 bases left between them. CDR1 and CDR2 (germline): SGHVS, FNYEAQ. The data were produced by immunoSEQ multiplex PCR, yet TCRdb's version contains in-frame clones alone and is incomplete. This table holds some 260,000 clones, 80% to 90% found once. The V gene is TRBV7-6, the J gene TRBJ2-7; possible D gene TRBD2, 7 bases. Input material: peripheral blood. The source is a man of 80 years or more with acute or convalescent COVID-19. CDR3 coding DNA: TGTGCCAGCAGCTCTCAGACCCGGGCCCGGAGGGGGGGGTACGAGCAGTACTTC. Protein product: CASSSQTRARRGGYEQYF.